This entry lists 14 T cell receptor beta chains sequenced from one sample in a study of shared clonotypes between healthy human individuals. Here immunoSEQ multiplex PCR was the method, and the copy in TCRdb shows in-frame clones only, minus some. The repertoire consists of around 350,000 clones, with around four fifths occurring once and the leading ten covering more than 9%. The sample was memory CD4+ T cells sorted from blood. Stated subset: CD45RA-negative fraction. The receptor set was obtained from a young man in good health.

This clone was recorded only once. The V call is TRBV19, the J call TRBJ1-1; D not resolved. The CDR3 is 15 residues long. Trimming pared 1 base from V and 1 base from J, leaving 10 bases between. Germline CDR1 and CDR2: LNHDA and SQIVND (reference sequence). The CDR3 DNA is TGTGCCAGTAGTATAGGGGCGGGAGCGAACACTGAAGCTTTCTTT. Residues: CASSIGAGANTEAFF.

There are a few counts of this clone. The V call is TRBV18, the J call TRBJ1-1, with D possibly TRBD1 on 6 matching bases. The length of the CDR3 is 14 residues. V gave up 6 bases and J gave up 5 bases, with 16 bases separating them. Germline V gene sequence: CDR1 KGHSH, CDR2 LQKENI. CDR3 protein: CASSLRQEGTEAFF. CDR3 in DNA: TGTGCCAGCTCTCTTAGACAGGAAGGGACTGAAGCTTTCTTT.

The CDR3 is CSVGIGGGYTF. The CDR3 DNA reads as TGCAGCGTTGGGATCGGGGGAGGCTACACCTTC. The chain carries TRBV29-1 and TRBJ1-2, with D possibly TRBD1 on 5 matching bases. Deletions cut 4 bases from V and 8 bases from J, with 11 bases between. There are 11 residues in the CDR3. The germline V gene encodes CDR1 SQVTM and CDR2 ANQGSEA.

The sample holds one count of this clone. The chain uses TRBV7-2 and TRBJ1-1; D gene unclear. Trimming pared 2 bases from V and 1 base from J, leaving 14 bases between. Germline V gene sequence: CDR1 SGHTA, CDR2 FQGNSA. CDR3 length: 16 amino acids. CDR3 DNA sequence: TGTGCCAGCAGCTTAAGCCTAGGGATGGGGAACACTGAAGCTTTCTTT. The encoded protein is CASSLSLGMGNTEAFF.

The V gene is TRBV5-1, the J gene TRBJ1-1; D ambiguous. The CDR3 contains 13 residues. Germline V gene data show CDR1 as SGHRS and CDR2 as YFSETQ. Trimming took 5 bases from V and 1 from J, leaving 9 bases between them. The CDR3 protein is CASRIQSNTEAFF. The DNA for the CDR3 is TGCGCCAGCAGAATACAGTCGAACACTGAAGCTTTCTTT.

This chain joins TRBV28 and TRBJ1-1; TRBD1 matches at 8 bases. J lost 5 bases, V lost 5 bases, and 7 bases had no gene match. The CDR3 runs to 14 residues. CDR1 is MDHEN, CDR2 SYDVKM, per germline. CDR3 sequence: CASSPTGGDTEAFF. The DNA of the CDR3 is TGTGCCAGCAGTCCAACAGGGGGAGATACTGAAGCTTTCTTT.

This clone occurred once. The chain carries TRBV5-4 and TRBJ2-2; 7 positions agree with TRBD1. Trimming cost V 4 bases and J 4 bases; bases outside gene matches: 7. This CDR3 region has 15 residues. Germline V gene lookup returns CDR1 SGHNT and CDR2 YYREEE (reference sequence). CDR3 bases: TGTGCCAGCAGCCGACAGGGTGGAAGCACCGGGGAGCTGTTTTTT. The encoded protein is CASSRQGGSTGELFF.

A word on this clone: One end of the junction does not line up with germline, which may come from a read error. V is TRBV27 and J is TRBJ2-6; D is unresolved. CDR1 is MNHEY, CDR2 SMNVEV, per germline (reference sequence). The CDR3 covers 13 residues. CDR3 residues: CASRNTGSNVLTF. The CDR3, as DNA: TGTGCCAGCAGGAATACTGGGTCCAACGTCCTGACTTTC.

The genes are TRBV5-1 and TRBJ2-7; 7 bases align to TRBD2. After removal of 0 bases from V and 2 bases from J, the junction contained 5 bases not matched to a gene. Germline V gene lookup returns CDR1 SGHRS and CDR2 YFSETQ. The CDR3 covers 15 residues. Here the CDR3 reads CASSLAGTNPYEQYF. The CDR3 DNA follows: TGCGCCAGCAGCTTGGCCGGGACTAACCCCTACGAGCAGTACTTC.

The chain joins TRBV12-5 to TRBJ2-3; 7 nucleotides line up with TRBD2. Germline CDR1 reads LGHNT; CDR2 reads FRNRAP. This CDR3 is built from 16 residues. Trimming at V came to 1 base and at J to 8 bases, leaving 12 bases not matched to a gene. In DNA, the CDR3 is TGTGCTAGTGGTTTGGATTGGGAGGGAGGCGGCGGTACGCAGTATTTT. This codes for CASGLDWEGGGGTQYF.

This clone occurred a few times. V gene TRBV7-8 combines with J gene TRBJ2-1, with 7 bases fitting TRBD2. Losses at the gene ends were 5 bases for V and 3 bases for J; bases not matched to a gene: 10. The germline CDR1 and CDR2 sequences are SGHVS and FQNEAQ. The length of the CDR3 is 16 residues. The CDR3 DNA sequence: TGTGCCAGCAGCAAAACAAGACTAGCTGGCTACAATGAGCAGTTCTTC. Its translation is CASSKTRLAGYNEQFF.

The chain couples TRBV29-1 to TRBJ2-3; the D call may be TRBD1 or TRBD2 (6 bases each). The germline V gene encodes CDR1 SQVTM and CDR2 ANQGSEA. The CDR3 extends over 15 amino acids. Trimming took 4 bases from V and 2 from J, leaving 16 bases between them. The CDR3 DNA is TGCAGCGTTGTTTCGGGGGACACTAACACAGATACGCAGTATTTT. It yields the protein CSVVSGDTNTDTQYF.

This sequence joins TRBV9 and TRBJ2-7; D possibly matches TRBD1 or TRBD2 (5 bases each). Germline V lookup: CDR1 SGDLS, CDR2 YYNGEE. The V end lost 4 bases, the J end lost 5 bases, and 13 bases lay between the germline ends. The length of the CDR3 is 13 residues. CDR3 loop: CASSRDGLDEQYF. DNA of the CDR3: TGTGCCAGCAGCCGGGACGGCTTGGACGAGCAGTACTTC.

CDR3 region: CASSLKPHGASSTDTQYF. The CDR3 bases are TGTGCCAGCAGTTTAAAACCTCATGGAGCGAGCAGCACAGATACGCAGTATTTT. The chain uses TRBV27 and TRBJ2-3; D not certain. Germline assignment: CDR1 MNHEY and CDR2 SMNVEV (reference sequence). This CDR3 spans 18 amino acids. The V end lost 2 bases, the J end lost 0 bases, and 18 bases lay between the germline ends.